This section outlines one T cell receptor (beta chain) sequence together with its context. Only in-frame clones appear in the TCRdb table, and some are missing; sequencing was by immunoSEQ multiplex PCR. Among more than 2 million clones listed, about 95% were seen once. Selected positively for CCR7 and CD45RO-negative, naive CD8 cells excluded terminally differentiated effector memory CD45RA+ cells. The data belong to a study of shared clonotypes between healthy human individuals. Background on the study: A donor's plate count was three for CD4 naive and three for CD4 memory; CD8 naive had two and CD8 memory one.

V dropped 1 base and J dropped 1 base, with 10 bases sitting between them. The CDR3 spans 15 residues. Germline-derived CDR1 and CDR2 are SGHAT and FQNNGV. The rearrangement uses TRBV11-2 and TRBJ2-5; D is ambiguous. The clonotype comes from a man in his late teens or twenties in good health. Sequencing was carried out using naive CD8+ T cells sorted from blood. The CDR3 DNA is TGTGCCAGCAGCTTAGTAGGTCAGACCCAAGAGACCCAGTACTTC. It translates to CASSLVGQTQETQYF.